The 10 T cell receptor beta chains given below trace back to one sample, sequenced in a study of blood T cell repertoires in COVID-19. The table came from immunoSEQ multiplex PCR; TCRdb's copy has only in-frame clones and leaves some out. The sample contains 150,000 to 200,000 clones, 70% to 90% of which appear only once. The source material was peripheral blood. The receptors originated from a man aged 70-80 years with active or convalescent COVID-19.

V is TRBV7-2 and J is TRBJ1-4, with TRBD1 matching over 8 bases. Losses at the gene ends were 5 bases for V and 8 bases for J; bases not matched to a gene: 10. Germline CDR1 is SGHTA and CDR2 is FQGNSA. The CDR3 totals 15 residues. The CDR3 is CASSPAADRAEKLFF. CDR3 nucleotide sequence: TGTGCCAGCAGCCCGGCCGCGGACAGGGCGGAAAAACTGTTTTTT.

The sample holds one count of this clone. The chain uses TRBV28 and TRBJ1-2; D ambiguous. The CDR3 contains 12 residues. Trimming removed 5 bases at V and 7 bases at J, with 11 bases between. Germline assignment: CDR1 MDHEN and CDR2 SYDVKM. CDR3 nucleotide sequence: TGTGCCAGCAGTCCAGGTGTAGGTGGCTACACCTTC. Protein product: CASSPGVGGYTF.

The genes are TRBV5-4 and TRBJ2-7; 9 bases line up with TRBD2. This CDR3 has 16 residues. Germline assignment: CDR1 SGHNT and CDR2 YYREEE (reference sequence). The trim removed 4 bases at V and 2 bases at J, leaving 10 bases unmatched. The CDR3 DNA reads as TGTGCCAGCAGCCCGTTGACAGGGACTAGCCCCTACGAGCAGTACTTC. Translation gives CASSPLTGTSPYEQYF.

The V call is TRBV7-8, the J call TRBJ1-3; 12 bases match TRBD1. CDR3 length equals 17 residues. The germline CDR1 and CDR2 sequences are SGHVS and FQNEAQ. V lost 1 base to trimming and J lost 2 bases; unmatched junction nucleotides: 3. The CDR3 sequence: CASSLVGTGGPGNTIYF. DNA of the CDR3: TGTGCCAGCAGCTTAGTGGGGACAGGGGGCCCTGGAAACACCATATATTTT.

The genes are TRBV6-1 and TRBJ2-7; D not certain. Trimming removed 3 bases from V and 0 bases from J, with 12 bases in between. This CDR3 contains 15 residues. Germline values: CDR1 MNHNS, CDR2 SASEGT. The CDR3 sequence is CASSESRPSSYEQYF. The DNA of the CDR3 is TGTGCCAGCAGTGAGTCCAGGCCCAGCTCCTACGAGCAGTACTTC.

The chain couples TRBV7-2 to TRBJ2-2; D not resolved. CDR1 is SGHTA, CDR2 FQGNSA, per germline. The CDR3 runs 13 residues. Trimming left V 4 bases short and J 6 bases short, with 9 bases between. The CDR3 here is CASSYNMAGELFF. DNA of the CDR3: TGTGCCAGCAGCTATAACATGGCCGGGGAGCTGTTTTTT.

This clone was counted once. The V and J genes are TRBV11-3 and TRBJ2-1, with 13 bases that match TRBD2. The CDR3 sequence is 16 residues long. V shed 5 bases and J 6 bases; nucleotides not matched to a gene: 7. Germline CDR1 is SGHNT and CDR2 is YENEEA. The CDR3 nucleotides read TGTGCCAGCAGCGCCTCGACTAGCGGGGGGACCAATGAGCAGTTCTTC. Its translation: CASSASTSGGTNEQFF.

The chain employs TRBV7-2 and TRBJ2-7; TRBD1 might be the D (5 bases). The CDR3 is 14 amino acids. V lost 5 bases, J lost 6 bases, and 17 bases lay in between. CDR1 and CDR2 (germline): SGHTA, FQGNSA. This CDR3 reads CASSPQGSSGEQYF. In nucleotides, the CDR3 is TGTGCCAGCAGCCCGCAGGGTTCATCGGGCGAGCAGTACTTC. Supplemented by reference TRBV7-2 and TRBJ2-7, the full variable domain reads GAGVSQSPSNKVTEKGKDVELRCDPISGHTALYWYRQSLGQGLEFLIYFQGNSAPDKSGLPSDRFSAERTGGSVSTLTIQRTQQEDSAVYLCASSPQGSSGEQYFGPGTRLTVT.

CDR3 in amino acids: CASNYGYGGETQYF. CDR3 coding DNA: TGTGCCAGCAACTATGGGTATGGGGGGGAGACCCAGTACTTC. The rearrangement uses TRBV7-2 and TRBJ2-5; possibly TRBD2 for D (6 bases). V shed 7 bases and J shed 5 bases, with 17 bases lying between them. The CDR3 has 14 amino acids. Germline V gives CDR1 SGHTA, CDR2 FQGNSA.

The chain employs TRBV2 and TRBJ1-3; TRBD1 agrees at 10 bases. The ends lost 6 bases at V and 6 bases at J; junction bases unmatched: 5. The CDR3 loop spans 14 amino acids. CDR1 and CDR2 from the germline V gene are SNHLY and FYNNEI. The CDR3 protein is CASSLDRGINTIYF. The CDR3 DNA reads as TGTGCCAGCAGCTTGGACAGGGGGATAAACACCATATATTTT.